Shown below are 24 T cell receptor beta chains from a single sample sequenced in a study of beta chain features in type 1 diabetes. Study-level findings and limits: Type 1 diabetes patients showed a moderate but significant shortening of TCRB CDR3s in all four CD4+ subsets.

TCRB transcripts that were expressed got sequenced, as all of the isolated RNA had been reverse transcribed. Clones were sequenced by immunoSEQ multiplex PCR, and TCRdb holds only the in-frame ones, with some missing. The data contain around 280,000 clones, approximately 15% of them singletons. Antigens for these TCRs are unknown. Material for sequencing was naive CD4+ T cells from blood. These receptors originate from a young man with type 1 diabetes.

This chain joins TRBV7-9 and TRBJ2-7; D uncertain. Trimming shortened V by 4 bases and J by 0 bases, and 7 bases separated the two germline ends. The CDR3 is made up of 13 amino acids. Germline V CDR1 and CDR2: SEHNR, FQNEAQ (reference sequence). DNA of the CDR3: TGTGCCAGCAGCTACCCGGGCTCCTACGAGCAGTACTTC. Residues: CASSYPGSYEQYF.

This clone was counted between two and nine times. V is TRBV2 and J is TRBJ2-7; 12 bases line up with TRBD2. V shed 7 bases, J shed 3 bases, and the junction held 7 bases outside the gene matches. This CDR3 has 15 residues. CDR1 and CDR2 (germline): SNHLY, FYNNEI. CDR3 residues: CASTETSGGDYEQYF. The CDR3 DNA reads TGTGCCAGCACCGAGACTAGCGGGGGAGACTACGAGCAGTACTTC.

The chain uses TRBV2 and TRBJ1-1; TRBD1 matches at 8 bases. With V trimmed by 5 bases and J by 10 bases, 6 bases remained unmatched. Germline assignment: CDR1 SNHLY and CDR2 FYNNEI. This CDR3 has 12 residues. DNA of the CDR3: TGTGCCAGCAGTCAGGGGGCTTATAGAGCTTTCTTT. Protein product: CASSQGAYRAFF. The full variable domain, with the rest looked up from reference TRBV2 and TRBJ1-1, is EPEVTQTPSHQVTQMGQEVILRCVPISNHLYFYWYRQILGQKVEFLVSFYNNEISEKSEIFDDQFSVERPDGSNFTLKIRSTKLEDSAMYFCASSQGAYRAFFGQGTRLTVV.

There are a few counts of this clone. This sequence joins TRBV7-9 and TRBJ1-2; 7 bases fit TRBD1. CDR1 SEHNR and CDR2 FQNEAQ come from the germline V gene (reference sequence). The CDR3 runs to 14 residues. J was trimmed by 0 bases and V by 5 bases; bases with no gene match: 3. The CDR3 region has the DNA TGTGCCAGCAGCCCTGGACAGGCTAACTATGGCTACACCTTC. Its protein is CASSPGQANYGYTF. The whole variable domain, remainder taken from reference TRBV7-9 and TRBJ1-2, is DTGVSQNPRHKITKRGQNVTFRCDPISEHNRLYWYRQTLGQGPEFLTYFQNEAQLEKSRLLSDRFSAERPKGSFSTLEIQRTEQGDSAMYLCASSPGQANYGYTFGSGTRLTVV.

The sample holds a few counts of this clone. The chain joins TRBV15 to TRBJ1-4; no firm D call. The CDR3 is 16 residues long. Deletions cut 0 bases from V and 6 bases from J, with 14 bases between. Per the germline V gene, CDR1 is LNHNV and CDR2 is YYDKDF (reference sequence). CDR3: CATSRDAAGVDEKLFF. DNA for the CDR3: TGTGCCACCAGCAGAGATGCTGCGGGAGTTGATGAAAAACTGTTTTTT.

This chain uses TRBV30 with TRBJ2-1; 14 nucleotides align to TRBD2. The CDR3 contains 14 residues. J was trimmed by 9 bases and V by 4 bases; bases with no gene match: 5. Germline CDR1 GTSNPN, CDR2 SVGIG (reference sequence). CDR3 protein: CAWTRLAGGREQFF. The CDR3 nucleotides read TGTGCCTGGACCAGACTAGCGGGGGGGCGTGAGCAGTTCTTC.

The V gene is TRBV6-6, the J gene TRBJ2-7; 9 nucleotides align to TRBD1. Per the germline V gene, CDR1 is MNHNY and CDR2 is SVGAGI (reference sequence). The V gene end was trimmed by 8 bases and the J gene end by 6 bases; junction bases not matched to a gene: 5. CDR3 length: 12 residues. CDR3 bases: TGTGCCAGCTCGGACAGGGGTTTCGAGCAGTACTTC. It translates to CASSDRGFEQYF.

The chain has TRBV2 and TRBJ2-3; 8 bases are shared with TRBD2. Germline CDR1 is SNHLY and CDR2 is FYNNEI. The CDR3 runs to 15 residues. Unmatched junction bases numbered 6, after V lost 0 bases and J lost 7 bases. CDR3 loop: CASSEASGAPNTQYF. The CDR3 DNA sequence: TGTGCCAGCAGTGAAGCTAGCGGGGCCCCTAATACGCAGTATTTT.

V gene TRBV19 combines with J gene TRBJ1-6, with D maybe TRBD1 (6 bases). Trimming left V 0 bases short and J 5 bases short, with 11 bases between. The V gene's germline CDR1 is LNHDA and CDR2 SQIVND (reference sequence). The CDR3 runs to 16 residues. The chain's CDR3 is CASSIDYRANNSPLHF. CDR3 nucleotide sequence: TGTGCCAGTAGTATAGATTACAGGGCGAATAATTCACCCCTCCACTTT.

This clone was detected only a few times. CDR3 amino acids: CASSFRGGVINEQYF. The CDR3 nucleotides are TGTGCCAGCAGCTTTAGGGGGGGGGTCATCAACGAGCAGTACTTC. The rearrangement links TRBV7-2 to TRBJ2-7; the D gene is possibly TRBD2 (7 bases). Germline loops: CDR1 SGHTA, CDR2 FQGNSA. This CDR3 region has 15 residues. V lost 3 bases and J lost 5, with 17 bases in between. The whole variable domain, remainder taken from reference TRBV7-2 and TRBJ2-7, is GAGVSQSPSNKVTEKGKDVELRCDPISGHTALYWYRQSLGQGLEFLIYFQGNSAPDKSGLPSDRFSAERTGGSVSTLTIQRTQQEDSAVYLCASSFRGGVINEQYFGPGTRLTVT.

The rearrangement links TRBV6-5 to TRBJ2-3, with a possible D match to TRBD1 (5 bases). V was clipped by 2 bases and J by 6 bases, with 15 bases between them. Germline CDR1 and CDR2: MNHEY and SVGAGI. CDR3 size: 15 residues. The DNA of the CDR3 is TGTGCCAGCAGTTACCAGGCAGGGCTATCCGATACGCAGTATTTT. Amino acid sequence: CASSYQAGLSDTQYF.

This clone was detected only a few times. The chain links TRBV19 to TRBJ1-5; D unclear. The germline V gene has CDR1 LNHDA and CDR2 SQIVND (reference sequence). This CDR3 comprises 13 residues. The V and J ends lost 3 bases and 8 bases respectively, with 11 bases between them. The CDR3 reads CASSIAVLEPQHF. The CDR3 DNA sequence: TGTGCCAGTAGTATTGCGGTATTAGAGCCCCAGCATTTT. The full variable domain, its missing parts supplied by reference TRBV19 and TRBJ1-5, is DGGITQSPKYLFRKEGQNVTLSCEQNLNHDAMYWYRQDPGQGLRLIYYSQIVNDFQKGDIAEGYSVSREKKESFPLTVTSAQKNPTAFYLCASSIAVLEPQHFGDGTRLSIL.

In its sample, this clone was seen a few times. This rearrangement joins TRBV6-5 to TRBJ2-1, with TRBD2 identical over 13 bases. Germline loops: CDR1 MNHEY, CDR2 SVGAGI. The V segment lost 6 bases and the J segment 5 bases; nucleotides outside the gene matches: 4. CDR3 size: 15 residues. The chain's CDR3 is CASSGGLAGDNEQFF. The CDR3 region has the DNA TGTGCCAGCAGCGGAGGACTAGCGGGGGACAATGAGCAGTTCTTC.

This clone was seen more than once but under ten times. The chain recombines TRBV7-9 with TRBJ2-3; D may be TRBD1 (5 bases). Germline V CDR1 and CDR2: SEHNR, FQNEAQ (reference sequence). The CDR3 spans 16 residues. V lost 5 bases, J lost 2 bases, and 17 bases lay in between. In DNA, the CDR3 is TGTGCCAGCAGCCAACGAGCCCTGACAGCCACAGATACGCAGTATTTT. It encodes CASSQRALTATDTQYF.

This clone was observed a few times. This chain connects TRBV30 to TRBJ2-3, with D perhaps TRBD2 (6 bases). This CDR3 is 15 amino acids long. The V gene lost 1 base and the J gene lost 1 base, with 12 bases spanning the gap. Germline assignment: CDR1 GTSNPN and CDR2 SVGIG (reference sequence). CDR3 in amino acids: CAWSDLGRGTDTQYF. Written as DNA, the CDR3 is TGTGCCTGGAGTGACCTCGGGAGAGGCACAGATACGCAGTATTTT.

CDR3: CASGRASYEQYF. CDR3 in DNA: TGTGCCAGCGGGCGGGCTTCCTACGAGCAGTACTTC. The J gene is TRBJ2-7, the V gene TRBV6-6; D might be TRBD2 (5 bases). Trimming left V 8 bases short and J 1 base short, with 9 bases between. The V gene's germline CDR1 is MNHNY and CDR2 SVGAGI (reference sequence). There are 12 residues in the CDR3.

The chain employs TRBV6-6 and TRBJ2-7; D is ambiguous. Germline V gene sequence: CDR1 MNHNY, CDR2 SVGAGI (reference sequence). This CDR3 is built from 14 residues. V lost 0 bases and J 3 bases, leaving 9 bases between the germline ends. The CDR3 here is CASSYSGNRYEQYF. CDR3 in DNA: TGTGCCAGCAGTTACTCGGGCAACCGCTACGAGCAGTACTTC.

This clone was counted between two and nine times. V usage is TRBV5-1 and J usage is TRBJ2-1; TRBD2 agrees at 14 bases. This CDR3 comprises 19 residues. The junction had 8 bases not matched to a gene; V was cut back by 0 bases and J by 3 bases. Germline V gene sequence: CDR1 SGHRS, CDR2 YFSETQ. The CDR3 coding sequence is TGCGCCAGCAGCTTGGCCGGTGGACTAGCGGGAGGTGGCTACAATGAGCAGTTCTTC. Its translation: CASSLAGGLAGGGYNEQFF.

The chain joins TRBV28 to TRBJ2-1; 10 bases fit TRBD2. After removal of 6 bases from V and 7 bases from J, the junction contained 9 bases not matched to a gene. This CDR3 contains 15 residues. The V gene's germline CDR1 is MDHEN and CDR2 SYDVKM. The CDR3 nucleotides are TGTGCCAGCAGCACCTCTAGCGGGGGTCGTAATGAGCAGTTCTTC. Translated, it gives CASSTSSGGRNEQFF.

The V call is TRBV2, the J call TRBJ2-3; TRBD2 matches at 7 bases. Trimming cost V 2 bases and J 5 bases; bases outside gene matches: 10. The germline gives CDR1 SNHLY, CDR2 FYNNEI. This CDR3 has 16 residues. The CDR3 nucleotides are TGTGCCAGCAGTGAAAATCATGCGGGAGCTGGAGATACGCAGTATTTT. Encoded protein: CASSENHAGAGDTQYF.

The chain is built from TRBV30 and TRBJ2-5; a possible D gene is TRBD2 (5 bases). Trimming shortened V by 2 bases and J by 9 bases, and 13 bases separated the two germline ends. CDR1 is GTSNPN, CDR2 SVGIG, per germline (reference sequence). This CDR3 comprises 12 residues. The CDR3 DNA reads TGTGCCTGGAGTCCCTCTCTGGAGGCCCAGTACTTC. It yields the protein CAWSPSLEAQYF.

The chain couples TRBV7-2 to TRBJ2-5, with D maybe TRBD2 (7 bases). The CDR3 contains 15 residues. CDR1 is SGHTA and CDR2 is FQGNSA in the germline V gene. V gave up 5 bases and J gave up 1 base, with 14 bases separating them. CDR3 bases: TGTGCCAGCAGCGTAGGGGGGGGACCCCAAGAGACCCAGTACTTC. This sequence encodes CASSVGGGPQETQYF. The full variable domain, completed using reference TRBV7-2 and TRBJ2-5, is GAGVSQSPSNKVTEKGKDVELRCDPISGHTALYWYRQSLGQGLEFLIYFQGNSAPDKSGLPSDRFSAERTGGSVSTLTIQRTQQEDSAVYLCASSVGGGPQETQYFGPGTRLLVL.

There are a few counts of this clone. The chain is built from TRBV5-4 and TRBJ2-1; D possibly corresponds to TRBD2 (5 bases). In germline, CDR1 is SGHNT, CDR2 YYREEE (reference sequence). The V gene lost 4 bases and the J gene lost 0 bases, with 14 bases spanning the gap. This CDR3 contains 16 residues. CDR3 nucleotide sequence: TGTGCCAGCAGCCTTGGGCCGGGGAGCTCCTACAATGAGCAGTTCTTC. It encodes CASSLGPGSSYNEQFF.

The chain carries TRBV7-2 and TRBJ1-5; D is ambiguous. The CDR3 is 15 amino acids. Per the germline V gene, CDR1 is SGHTA and CDR2 is FQGNSA. V shed 3 bases and J shed 2 bases, with 11 bases lying between them. For the CDR3, the DNA is TGTGCCAGCAGCTTTTCGTCCCCAGGCAATCAGCCCCAGCATTTT. Translation gives CASSFSSPGNQPQHF.